The source of this TCR beta chain is a study of T cells in Graves' hyperthyroidism and ophthalmopathy. This clonotype was seen ten or more times. Germline-derived CDR1 and CDR2 are SNHLY and FYNNEI. V lost 6 bases to trimming and J lost 1 base, with 1 base between them. CDR3 size: 10 residues. Authors of the study amplified TCR beta CDR3 regions from RNA transcripts. HTBI primers were used for first-round RT-PCR of the TCR CDR3. TCRdb fed the multiplex PCR reads into MiXCR, producing one record per CDR3 protein. The table includes 500,000 to 750,000 distinct CDR3 sequences, over 12% detected once. Sequencing was done on a sample of blood. This chain joins TRBV2 and TRBJ2-7, with no clear D. The clonotype was recovered from a woman between 18 and 29 years old with Graves' ophthalmopathy. Here the CDR3 reads CASRSYEQYF. Here the CDR3 DNA reads TGTGCCAGCAGGTCCTACGAGCAGTACTTC.